This passage covers 7 T cell receptor beta chains from one sample sequenced in a study of T cell responses to AZD1222 COVID-19 vaccine. Some clones are missing from TCRdb's copy, which holds only in-frame ones; the method was immunoSEQ multiplex PCR. The sample gives some 150,000 clones, roughly nine tenths of which show up once; about 4% is in the top ten. Specimen: peripheral blood, collected on day 0 of MenACWY control vaccination. The receptors derive from an adult in good health.

The chain has TRBV9 and TRBJ2-2, with unresolved D. Germline-derived CDR1 and CDR2 are SGDLS and YYNGEE. This CDR3 has 13 residues. V dropped 0 bases and J dropped 5 bases, with 5 bases sitting between them. The CDR3, as DNA: TGTGCCAGCAGCGTAGGTGTGACCGGGGAGCTGTTTTTT. Translating it yields CASSVGVTGELFF.

The chain is built from TRBV12-3 or TRBV12-4 and TRBJ1-1; no reliable D call. The CDR3 covers 13 residues. Trimming cost V 0 bases and J 8 bases, with 10 bases left between them. This CDR3 reads CASSLALLGEAFF. CDR3 nucleotide sequence: TGTGCCAGCAGTTTAGCGCTCTTGGGAGAAGCTTTCTTT.

The chain uses TRBV4-3 and TRBJ2-1; 9 positions agree with TRBD2. The germline CDR1 and CDR2 sequences are LGHNA and YSLEER. This CDR3 contains 16 residues. After removal of 4 bases from V and 2 bases from J, the junction contained 6 bases not matched to a gene. The CDR3 sequence: CASSRLAGATYNEQFF. CDR3 bases: TGCGCCAGCAGCCGATTAGCGGGAGCGACCTACAATGAGCAGTTCTTC.

This rearrangement joins TRBV15 to TRBJ2-3; the match to TRBD2 covers 11 bases. J was trimmed by 1 base and V by 9 bases; bases with no gene match: 0. This CDR3 has 13 amino acids. CDR1 is LNHNV and CDR2 is YYDKDF in the germline V gene (reference sequence). The CDR3 sequence: CATGLAGTDTQYF. DNA for the CDR3: TGTGCCACGGGACTAGCGGGCACAGATACGCAGTATTTT.

The rearrangement joins TRBV3-1 (or the pseudogene TRBV3-2) to TRBJ1-6, with a weak D call TRBD1 (5 bases). Deletions cut 6 bases from V and 10 bases from J, with 13 bases between. The CDR3 has 13 amino acids. Germline assignment: CDR1 LGHDT and CDR2 YNNKEL (reference sequence). The CDR3 DNA reads TGTGCCAGCAGTCGCTGGGGGGACTCACCCCTCCACTTT. This encodes CASSRWGDSPLHF.

This chain connects TRBV7-7 to TRBJ2-7; TRBD1 matches 7 bases. Per germline, CDR1 SSHAT and CDR2 FNYEAQ (reference sequence). After removal of 5 bases from V and 5 bases from J, the junction contained 12 bases not matched to a gene. The CDR3 totals 15 residues. CDR3 sequence: CASSQGESPGHEQYF. DNA for the CDR3: TGTGCCAGCAGCCAGGGGGAGTCGCCGGGACACGAGCAGTACTTC.

The chain joins TRBV19 to TRBJ1-2, with D possibly being TRBD1 (6 bases). The CDR3 extends over 14 amino acids. Trimming pared 1 base from V and 3 bases from J, leaving 9 bases between. Germline V gene lookup returns CDR1 LNHDA and CDR2 SQIVND (reference sequence). CDR3 amino acids: CASSIVGQHYGYTF. The CDR3, as DNA: TGTGCCAGTAGTATAGTAGGACAGCACTATGGCTACACCTTC. The whole variable domain, remainder taken from reference TRBV19 and TRBJ1-2, is DGGITQSPKYLFRKEGQNVTLSCEQNLNHDAMYWYRQDPGQGLRLIYYSQIVNDFQKGDIAEGYSVSREKKESFPLTVTSAQKNPTAFYLCASSIVGQHYGYTFGSGTRLTVV.